The 10 T cell receptor beta chains listed next were all sequenced from one sample in a study of cytotoxic CD8 clonotypes in ibrutinib-treated CLL. The data were produced by immunoSEQ multiplex PCR, yet TCRdb's version contains in-frame clones alone and is incomplete. Here the sample spans more than 300,000 clones, almost 80% being singletons. This sample comprised PBMCs, obtained before ibrutinib treatment. The receptor set was obtained from a human donor with chronic lymphocytic leukemia.

The chain couples TRBV5-8 to TRBJ1-2; D uncertain. Trimming removed 0 bases at V and 4 bases at J, with 4 bases between. Germline V gene lookup returns CDR1 SGHTS and CDR2 YDEGEE. This CDR3 is 12 amino acids long. CDR3 sequence reads: CASSLVSYGYTF. CDR3 nucleotides: TGTGCCAGCAGCTTGGTTAGCTATGGCTACACCTTC.

The V and J genes are TRBV10-3 and TRBJ1-3; D call uncertain. The CDR3 length is 14 residues. Germline lookup yields CDR1 ENHRY and CDR2 SYGVKD. Trimming took off 7 bases at V and 2 bases at J, with 12 bases between the two ends. CDR3 coding DNA: TGTGCCATCAAAGAGGGTCTAGCTGGAAACACCATATATTTT. Amino acid sequence: CAIKEGLAGNTIYF.

This clone was detected only a few times. This chain uses TRBV6-6 with TRBJ2-3; D unclear. Trimming took off 0 bases at V and 15 bases at J, with 16 bases between the two ends. The CDR3 spans 13 residues. Germline lookup yields CDR1 MNHNY and CDR2 SVGAGI (reference sequence). The chain's CDR3 is CASSYSLGRSRYF. Here the CDR3 DNA reads TGTGCCAGCAGTTACTCTCTTGGCAGGAGCCGCTATTTT.

The CDR3 DNA reads TGTGCCAGCAGCTCATCCCCAGAGCGGGAGGTCCTTTGGGATACGCAGTATTTT. This sequence encodes CASSSSPEREVLWDTQYF. The V and J genes are TRBV7-6 and TRBJ2-3, with 9 positions matching TRBD2. There are 18 residues in the CDR3. Trimming removed 4 bases from V and 6 bases from J; junction bases left unmatched: 17. Looked up from germline, CDR1 is SGHVS and CDR2 is FNYEAQ.

The rearrangement links TRBV12-5 to TRBJ2-2, with 9 nucleotides matching TRBD2. This CDR3 has 19 residues. Germline V gene lookup returns CDR1 LGHNT and CDR2 FRNRAP. J lost 0 bases, V lost 3 bases, and 11 bases had no gene match. The CDR3 reads CASGFFWASGIPNTGELFF. The CDR3 DNA is TGTGCTAGTGGTTTCTTCTGGGCTAGCGGGATTCCGAACACCGGGGAGCTGTTTTTT.

The chain couples TRBV18 to TRBJ1-2; 8 bases fit TRBD1. Germline V gene lookup returns CDR1 KGHSH and CDR2 LQKENI. CDR3 length equals 14 residues. V dropped 4 bases and J dropped 3; count of bases not matched to a gene: 4. The DNA of the CDR3 is TGTGCCAGCTCACGACAGGGGATTGACTATGGCTACACCTTC. Amino acids: CASSRQGIDYGYTF.

J is TRBJ2-3 and V is TRBV6-4, with TRBD2 identical over 7 bases. CDR3 length: 16 amino acids. The germline CDR1 and CDR2 sequences are MRHNA and SNTAGT. Trimming took 4 bases from V and 0 from J; bases not matched to a gene: 7. CDR3 bases: TGTGCCAGCAGTGTCGAGCGGGGAACGAGCACAGATACGCAGTATTTT. Its translation is CASSVERGTSTDTQYF.

V gene TRBV7-2 combines with J gene TRBJ2-5, with D possibly TRBD1 on 5 matching bases. Trimming took 2 bases from V and 3 from J, leaving 16 bases between them. This CDR3 comprises 16 residues. CDR1 and CDR2 (germline): SGHTA, FQGNSA. CDR3 sequence: CASSLMSGHPKETQYF. In DNA, the CDR3 is TGTGCCAGCAGCTTAATGAGTGGACACCCGAAAGAGACCCAGTACTTC.

The V and J genes are TRBV5-1 and TRBJ2-7; no firm D call. The CDR3 is 14 amino acids. V was trimmed by 4 bases and J by 2 bases, leaving 13 bases between them. CDR1 and CDR2 from the germline V gene are SGHRS and YFSETQ. The DNA of the CDR3 is TGCGCCAGCAGCGGTGACCCGAAACCCTACGAGCAGTACTTC. Its protein is CASSGDPKPYEQYF.

Only one count was recorded for this clone. V and J are TRBV28 and TRBJ1-2; D is ambiguous. V was shortened by 5 bases and J by 8 bases, with 12 bases between the two germline ends. CDR3 length: 12 residues. Germline CDR1 MDHEN, CDR2 SYDVKM. The CDR3 here is CASSLQTSGYTF. In nucleotides, the CDR3 is TGTGCCAGCAGTCTTCAAACGAGCGGCTACACCTTC.